The 15 T cell receptor beta chains below were found in one sample sequenced in a study of T-cell reconstitution after alpha-beta-depleted transplantation in children. Unique molecular identifiers tagged the TCRbeta library. TCRdb itself ran the PCR reads through MiXCR, one entry per CDR3 protein. The sample has some 640,000 distinct CDR3 sequences, roughly 15% seen once. The source was PBMCs from the stem cell graft donor, collected from the stem cell graft. The receptors derive from a human donor who donated a stem cell graft to a child with acute myeloid leukemia.

In its sample, this clonotype was seen a few times. The chain's CDR3 is CASSSLLSGGYEQYF. In nucleotides, the CDR3 is TGTGCCAGCAGCTCCTTATTGTCGGGGGGGTACGAGCAGTACTTC. The chain is built from TRBV11-2 and TRBJ2-7, with 8 bases matching TRBD2. CDR3 size: 15 residues. The V segment lost 4 bases and the J segment 4 bases; nucleotides outside the gene matches: 9. Germline-derived CDR1 and CDR2 are SGHAT and FQNNGV.

This clonotype has a count of ten or more. The chain couples TRBV6-5 to TRBJ1-1, with a possible D match to TRBD1 (6 bases). The CDR3 runs to 16 residues. Germline CDR1 MNHEY, CDR2 SVGAGI. The germline V and J ends were trimmed by 4 bases and 6 bases, with 21 bases remaining between them. The CDR3 loop reads CASSSDPPQGPSEAFF. Written as DNA, the CDR3 is TGTGCCAGCAGTTCCGATCCCCCACAGGGTCCCTCTGAAGCTTTCTTT.

Many counts were recorded for this clonotype. The chain uses TRBV5-1 and TRBJ1-2, with no clear D. The V and J ends lost 2 bases and 3 bases respectively, with 8 bases between them. CDR1 SGHRS and CDR2 YFSETQ come from the germline V gene. The CDR3 extends over 13 amino acids. For the CDR3, the DNA is TGCGCCAGCAGCTTAAACGAGGACTATGGCTACACCTTC. This translates into CASSLNEDYGYTF.

In its sample, this clonotype was seen once. A single base separates this from a much larger clone, so it may be a read error. This rearrangement joins TRBV6-2 or TRBV6-3 to TRBJ2-2, with 8 bases identical to TRBD1. The germline CDR1 and CDR2 sequences are MNHEY and SVGEGT. This CDR3 spans 15 amino acids. J was trimmed by 1 base and V by 6 bases; bases with no gene match: 4. The CDR3 DNA follows: TGTGCCAGCAGACGGACAGGGTTGAACACCGGGGAGCTGTTTTTT. This gives the protein CASRRTGLNTGELFF.

V gene TRBV7-2 combines with J gene TRBJ1-1; D is uncertain. The CDR3 covers 15 residues. Per the germline V gene, CDR1 is SGHTA and CDR2 is FQGNSA. Trimming left V 5 bases short and J 2 bases short, with 15 bases between. CDR3 amino acids: CASSPGRLRNTEAFF. In nucleotides, the CDR3 is TGTGCCAGCAGCCCTGGACGGCTACGAAACACTGAAGCTTTCTTT.

Ten or more counts support this clonotype. The rearrangement uses TRBV29-1 and TRBJ2-1, with 7 bases matching TRBD2. The CDR3 spans 13 residues. CDR1 is SQVTM and CDR2 is ANQGSEA in the germline V gene. V trimming: 7 bases; J trimming: 1 base; junction bases outside the gene matches: 4. The CDR3 sequence: CSGGEGSYNEQFF. The CDR3 DNA reads as TGCAGCGGGGGGGAGGGTTCCTACAATGAGCAGTTCTTC.

Many counts were recorded for this clonotype. In DNA, the CDR3 is TGCATCGCGACAGGTGTCACAGATACGCAGTATTTT. This sequence encodes CIATGVTDTQYF. The chain links TRBV29-1 to TRBJ2-3, with D possibly being TRBD1 (6 bases). Germline CDR1 reads SQVTM; CDR2 reads ANQGSEA. This CDR3 has 12 amino acids.

This clonotype was observed many times. The chain recombines TRBV20-1 with TRBJ2-1; TRBD2 is a possible D gene (6 bases). Trimming removed 2 bases at V and 8 bases at J, with 28 bases between. Germline CDR1 and CDR2: DFQATT and SNEGSKA (reference sequence). The CDR3 spans 18 residues. The CDR3 sequence is CSARSIRGDSPLLHEQFF. The CDR3, as DNA: TGCAGTGCTAGATCGATCCGAGGGGACTCCCCCCTCCTCCATGAGCAGTTCTTC.

This clonotype was seen many times. The chain recombines TRBV20-1 with TRBJ2-4, with unresolved D. The ends were cut back, 3 bases at V and 0 bases at J, with 12 bases in the middle. The germline CDR1 and CDR2 sequences are DFQATT and SNEGSKA (reference sequence). The CDR3 runs 15 residues. This chain's CDR3 is CSARILLLAKNIQYF. DNA for the CDR3: TGCAGTGCTAGGATCCTCCTCCTAGCCAAAAACATTCAGTACTTC.

This clonotype was seen ten or more times. The CDR3 reads CSARDETGGEQYF. CDR3 bases: TGCAGTGCTAGAGATGAAACAGGGGGCGAGCAGTACTTC. The chain is built from TRBV20-1 and TRBJ2-7, with 8 positions matching TRBD1. Germline CDR1 is DFQATT and CDR2 is SNEGSKA (reference sequence). The trim removed 0 bases at V and 6 bases at J, leaving 4 bases unmatched. CDR3 length: 13 residues.

In this sample, this clonotype turned up many times. The genes are TRBV6-2 or TRBV6-3 and TRBJ2-1; D not certain. Trimming removed 10 bases from V and 0 bases from J, with 10 bases in between. The V gene's germline CDR1 is MNHEY and CDR2 SVGEGT. The CDR3 extends over 13 amino acids. CDR3 DNA: TGTGCCATCGGTCGTAGCTCCTACAATGAGCAGTTCTTC. Protein product: CAIGRSSYNEQFF.

This clonotype has ten or more counts. The chain joins TRBV27 to TRBJ2-7, with 8 bases identical to TRBD1. CDR3 length: 15 residues. Losses at the gene ends were 0 bases for V and 2 bases for J; bases not matched to a gene: 3. Germline assignment: CDR1 MNHEY and CDR2 SMNVEV (reference sequence). The CDR3: CASSLSAGGTYEQYV. The CDR3 nucleotides are TGTGCCAGCAGTTTATCGGCAGGGGGCACCTACGAGCAGTACGTC.

This clonotype came up many times. The V call is TRBV28, the J call TRBJ1-4; D gene ambiguous. Germline V gene lookup returns CDR1 MDHEN and CDR2 SYDVKM. The CDR3 covers 14 residues. Trimming removed 4 bases from V and 3 bases from J, with 9 bases in between. CDR3 DNA sequence: TGTGCCAGCAGTTCCCTCGGGGCTAATGAAAAACTGTTTTTT. Residues: CASSSLGANEKLFF.

The chain links TRBV6-1 to TRBJ1-5; D may be TRBD1 (5 bases). CDR1 and CDR2 (germline): MNHNS, SASEGT. CDR3 length: 13 residues. Trimming stripped 11 bases from V and 3 bases from J, with 14 bases between. The chain's CDR3 is CAGGDQINQPQHF. CDR3 DNA sequence: TGTGCCGGCGGGGACCAGATCAATCAGCCCCAGCATTTT.

V gene TRBV4-1 combines with J gene TRBJ2-7; tentatively, D is TRBD1 (6 bases). The V gene's germline CDR1 is MGHRA and CDR2 YSYEKL. V shed 1 base and J shed 0 bases, with 10 bases lying between them. The CDR3 totals 15 residues. Here the CDR3 DNA reads TGCGCCAGCAGCCAAGTTGAGGACAGCTCCTACGAGCAGTACTTC. Protein product: CASSQVEDSSYEQYF.